These 22 T cell receptor beta chains were all obtained from the same sample, sequenced in a study of T cell responses to AZD1222 COVID-19 vaccine. The table came from immunoSEQ multiplex PCR; TCRdb's copy has only in-frame clones and leaves some out. The sample has some 150,000 clones, 85% to 95% seen once. Sequenced material: peripheral blood, taken on day 0 of AZD1222 vaccination. These receptors were obtained from an adult in good health.

The chain carries TRBV3-1 (or the pseudogene TRBV3-2) and TRBJ2-5; TRBD2 matches 12 bases. The CDR3 runs 15 residues. Germline loops: CDR1 LGHDT, CDR2 YNNKEL (reference sequence). With V trimmed by 3 bases and J by 5 bases, 4 bases remained unmatched. The CDR3 nucleotides read TGTGCCAGCAGCCAGACTAGCGGGGGTAGGGAGACCCAGTACTTC. Translation gives CASSQTSGGRETQYF.

The genes are TRBV10-3 and TRBJ1-5; maybe TRBD1 (5 bases). The V end lost 0 bases, the J end lost 7 bases, and 13 bases lay between the germline ends. Germline CDR1 is ENHRY and CDR2 is SYGVKD. The CDR3 is 15 amino acids. CDR3 nucleotide sequence: TGTGCCATCAGTGAGTCGAATCCAGGGAAGCAGCCCCAGCATTTT. Amino acid sequence: CAISESNPGKQPQHF.

The chain has TRBV10-3 and TRBJ1-6; D is unresolved. The CDR3 is made up of 16 amino acids. V lost 2 bases to trimming and J lost 0 bases, with 8 bases between them. CDR1 ENHRY and CDR2 SYGVKD come from the germline V gene. As DNA, the CDR3 is TGTGCCATCAGTGAGCGGGGAAGCTCCTATAATTCACCCCTCCACTTT. It is translated as CAISERGSSYNSPLHF.

The V and J genes are TRBV6-4 and TRBJ1-5; perhaps TRBD1 as D (6 bases). The germline V gene has CDR1 MRHNA and CDR2 SNTAGT. V was pared by 6 bases and J by 5 bases, with 17 bases between. This CDR3 is built from 15 residues. The CDR3 DNA sequence: TGTGCCAGCAGAGCGGAGGGGGGCAGTGATCAGCCCCAGCATTTT. Encoded protein: CASRAEGGSDQPQHF.

The CDR3 nucleotides are TGCGCCAGCAGCCAAGGCTCGCAACAGGTGCTCTACAATGAGCAGTTCTTC. As protein: CASSQGSQQVLYNEQFF. V is TRBV4-3 and J is TRBJ2-1; tentative D call: TRBD1 (5 bases). V lost 1 base, J lost 3 bases, and 16 bases lay in between. The germline V gene encodes CDR1 LGHNA and CDR2 YSLEER. CDR3 size: 17 residues.

This clone came up once. This chain links TRBV7-8 with TRBJ1-6, with no clear D. Germline lookup yields CDR1 SGHVS and CDR2 FQNEAQ. This CDR3 has 18 residues. V was pared by 1 base and J by 6 bases, with 19 bases between. This CDR3 reads CASSLGSGLARPNSPLHF. The CDR3 DNA reads as TGTGCCAGCAGCTTAGGAAGTGGATTGGCCAGACCTAATTCACCCCTCCACTTT. Complete variable domain (other parts from reference TRBV7-8 and TRBJ1-6): GAGVSQSPRYKVAKRGQDVALRCDPISGHVSLFWYQQALGQGPEFLTYFQNEAQLDKSGLPSDRFFAERPEGSVSTLKIQRTQQEDSAVYLCASSLGSGLARPNSPLHFGNGTRLTVT.

This clone was recorded a few times. The V and J genes are TRBV14 and TRBJ1-2; D is undetermined. Per the germline V gene, CDR1 is SGHDN and CDR2 is FVKESK. This CDR3 has 13 amino acids. V was shortened by 0 bases and J by 4 bases, with 6 bases between the two germline ends. In DNA form, the CDR3 reads TGTGCCAGCAGCCAAGAAAAACGCTATGGCTACACCTTC. Translating gives CASSQEKRYGYTF.

V and J are TRBV6-2 or TRBV6-3 and TRBJ2-7; no definite D call. Germline CDR1 MNHEY, CDR2 SVGEGT. This CDR3 region has 11 residues. The ends were cut back, 5 bases at V and 6 bases at J, with 8 bases in the middle. The CDR3 DNA reads as TGTGCCAGCAGTACCGGGCGCGAGCAGTACTTC. Protein sequence: CASSTGREQYF.

The J gene is TRBJ2-1, the V gene TRBV5-1, with D perhaps matching TRBD1 (6 bases). The germline V gene encodes CDR1 SGHRS and CDR2 YFSETQ. CDR3 length: 16 amino acids. V lost 0 bases and J 2 bases, leaving 12 bases between the germline ends. The CDR3 is CASSLAGTRTYNEQFF. The CDR3 bases are TGCGCCAGCAGCTTGGCCGGGACACGAACCTACAATGAGCAGTTCTTC.

V usage is TRBV11-2 and J usage is TRBJ1-3, with no clear D. This CDR3 spans 12 amino acids. Between the trimmed V and J ends, which lost 6 bases and 7 bases, there was a span of 10 bases. CDR1 is SGHAT, CDR2 FQNNGV, per germline. DNA of the CDR3: TGTGCCAGCAGAACCTCCGGGAACACCATATATTTT. It translates to CASRTSGNTIYF.

V and J are TRBV5-8 and TRBJ2-1, with 8 bases lining up with TRBD2. Germline V gene lookup returns CDR1 SGHTS and CDR2 YDEGEE. This CDR3 is 13 amino acids long. J gave up 8 bases and V 5 bases, and 6 bases lay outside the gene matches. The CDR3 coding sequence is TGTGCCAGCAGGCATCGGGGGGGCGATGAGCAGTTCTTC. Translating it yields CASRHRGGDEQFF.

This chain joins TRBV4-1 and TRBJ1-6; the D gene is possibly TRBD1 (6 bases). The CDR3 totals 16 residues. Trimming removed 0 bases from V and 7 bases from J, with 13 bases in between. Germline V gene lookup returns CDR1 MGHRA and CDR2 YSYEKL. The CDR3 nucleotides read TGCGCCAGCAGCCAAGATTTCGGGACAACGAATTCACCCCTCCACTTT. Amino acids: CASSQDFGTTNSPLHF.

V gene TRBV5-4 combines with J gene TRBJ2-7; D perhaps matches TRBD2 (7 bases). The V gene lost 4 bases and the J gene lost 2 bases, with 28 bases spanning the gap. This CDR3 region has 19 residues. Germline V gene data show CDR1 as SGHNT and CDR2 as YYREEE (reference sequence). This chain's CDR3 is CASSGKGGAATPYPYEQYF. Written as DNA, the CDR3 is TGTGCCAGCAGCGGTAAGGGGGGGGCAGCGACTCCGTACCCCTACGAGCAGTACTTC. The variable domain in full, with the rest retrieved from reference TRBV5-4 and TRBJ2-7, is ETGVTQSPTHLIKTRGQQVTLRCSSQSGHNTVSWYQQALGQGPQFIFQYYREEENGRGNFPPRFSGLQFPNYSSELNVNALELDDSALYLCASSGKGGAATPYPYEQYFGPGTRLTVT.

The gene calls are TRBV6-5 and TRBJ1-6; TRBD1 is a possible D gene (6 bases). V lost 6 bases and J lost 2, with 11 bases in between. The CDR3 covers 15 residues. Germline V gene data show CDR1 as MNHEY and CDR2 as SVGAGI. The CDR3 DNA reads TGTGCCAGCAGCGGGAAGGGGGCCTATAATTCACCCCTCCACTTT. Translation gives CASSGKGAYNSPLHF.

This rearrangement joins TRBV5-1 to TRBJ2-3; D is uncertain. Germline CDR1 is SGHRS and CDR2 is YFSETQ. This CDR3 region has 18 residues. Between the trimmed V and J ends, which lost 0 bases and 2 bases, there was a span of 19 bases. Here the CDR3 reads CASSLGQNFYMDTDTQYF. DNA of the CDR3: TGCGCCAGCAGCTTGGGTCAGAATTTCTACATGGACACAGATACGCAGTATTTT. Together with reference TRBV5-1 and TRBJ2-3, the CDR3 gives the full variable domain: KAGVTQTPRYLIKTRGQQVTLSCSPISGHRSVSWYQQTPGQGLQFLFEYFSETQRNKGNFPGRFSGRQFSNSRSEMNVSTLELGDSALYLCASSLGQNFYMDTDTQYFGPGTRLTVL.

This chain uses TRBV29-1 with TRBJ1-5, with 8 bases aligning to TRBD1. Per the germline V gene, CDR1 is SQVTM and CDR2 is ANQGSEA. V lost 4 bases to trimming and J lost 2 bases; unmatched junction nucleotides: 4. The CDR3 has 14 amino acids. The CDR3 sequence: CSVVTGQGNQPQHF. For the CDR3, the DNA is TGCAGCGTTGTGACGGGACAGGGCAATCAGCCCCAGCATTTT. The whole variable domain, filled in from reference TRBV29-1 and TRBJ1-5, reads SAVISQKPSRDICQRGTSLTIQCQVDSQVTMMFWYRQQPGQSLTLIATANQGSEATYESGFVIDKFPISRPNLTFSTLTVSNMSPEDSSIYLCSVVTGQGNQPQHFGDGTRLSIL.

The V gene is TRBV4-1, the J gene TRBJ2-3, with 9 nucleotides matching TRBD2. This CDR3 is built from 14 residues. Germline V lookup: CDR1 MGHRA, CDR2 YSYEKL. V was pared by 4 bases and J by 4 bases, with 3 bases of the junction left unmatched. CDR3 region: CASSPRTSADTQYF. As DNA, the CDR3 is TGCGCCAGCAGCCCGAGGACTAGCGCAGATACGCAGTATTTT.

The V gene is TRBV11-3, the J gene TRBJ1-1; TRBD1 matches 8 bases. The germline V gene encodes CDR1 SGHNT and CDR2 YENEEA. J lost 1 base, V lost 4 bases, and 14 bases had no gene match. The CDR3 covers 18 residues. The CDR3 DNA reads as TGTGCCAGCAGCTCAGGGACAGGCTTCATGGGGAGGAACACTGAAGCTTTCTTT. As protein: CASSSGTGFMGRNTEAFF.

The V and J genes are TRBV19 and TRBJ2-7; the D is unclear. Trimming took 3 bases from V and 5 from J, leaving 11 bases between them. The CDR3 is 13 residues long. The V gene's germline CDR1 is LNHDA and CDR2 SQIVND (reference sequence). The CDR3 sequence is CASSILSGDEQYF. CDR3 coding DNA: TGTGCCAGTAGTATTCTGTCAGGCGACGAGCAGTACTTC.

CDR3 in DNA: TGCGCCAGCAGCCAAGGTAGACTAAGGGCAGGTGAGAGAAATGGCTACACCTTC. Encoded protein: CASSQGRLRAGERNGYTF. The rearrangement links TRBV4-1 to TRBJ1-2; D gene uncertain. Trimming cost V 1 base and J 6 bases, with 24 bases left between them. The CDR3 is 18 residues long. The V gene's germline CDR1 is MGHRA and CDR2 YSYEKL.

This clone was counted once. The chain links TRBV6-5 to TRBJ1-1; D not certain. The germline V gene encodes CDR1 MNHEY and CDR2 SVGAGI. Trimming left V 0 bases short and J 4 bases short, with 6 bases between. CDR3 length: 13 amino acids. CDR3 bases: TGTGCCAGCAGTTACTCGTTACTCACTGAAGCTTTCTTT. This encodes CASSYSLLTEAFF.

V and J are TRBV30 and TRBJ2-5; no clear D. V was shortened by 2 bases and J by 0 bases, with 7 bases between the two germline ends. Looked up from germline, CDR1 is GTSNPN and CDR2 is SVGIG (reference sequence). CDR3 length: 13 amino acids. The DNA for the CDR3 is TGTGCCTGGAGTTACACGTACCAAGAGACCCAGTACTTC. Translation: CAWSYTYQETQYF.